The clone carrying this T cell receptor (beta chain) has at least ten counts. The antigen is undetermined. Trimming took off 5 bases at V and 2 bases at J, with 13 bases between the two ends. Germline CDR1 MNHEY, CDR2 SMNVEV (reference sequence). The CDR3 is 15 residues long. This specimen comes from a study of T cells in Graves' hyperthyroidism and ophthalmopathy. Study results and limitations: Expanded thyroid clonotypes (above 0.001) were mostly also found in blood.

TCR beta CDR3 sequences were amplified from RNA transcripts. TCR CDR3 regions were first amplified by RT-PCR with HTBI primers. One entry per CDR3 protein results from TCRdb running MiXCR on the multiplex PCR reads. The sample lists more than 300,000 distinct CDR3 sequences, more than 11% occurring once. The material sequenced was blood. The rearrangement links TRBV27 to TRBJ1-5, with D perhaps matching TRBD1 (6 bases). The TCR sequence derives from an older woman with Graves' hyperthyroidism. CDR3: CASSPQGLGNQPQHF. Written as DNA, the CDR3 is TGTGCCAGCAGTCCACAGGGCCTTGGCAATCAGCCCCAGCATTTT.